Presented here are 7 T cell receptor beta chains from one specimen sequenced in a study of T cells after yellow fever vaccination. TCRdb re-derived calls from the 5' RACE reads in MiXCR, one entry per CDR3 protein. The profile covers a few hundred thousand distinct CDR3 sequences, with roughly 9.4% appearing a single time and under 20% taken by the ten largest. Sequencing used PBMCs, obtained on the day of the first yellow fever vaccination. These receptors originate from a man aged 18 to 30 who received the YFV17D yellow fever vaccine.

This clonotype was seen more than once but under ten times. This rearrangement joins TRBV5-1 to TRBJ1-1; no clear D. Germline V gives CDR1 SGHRS, CDR2 YFSETQ. Deletions cut 1 base from V and 6 bases from J, with 7 bases between. The CDR3 covers 12 residues. In DNA form, the CDR3 reads TGCGCCAGCAGCTTGTCGGCCGCTGAAGCTTTCTTT. Translation: CASSLSAAEAFF. Complete variable domain (other parts from reference TRBV5-1 and TRBJ1-1): KAGVTQTPRYLIKTRGQQVTLSCSPISGHRSVSWYQQTPGQGLQFLFEYFSETQRNKGNFPGRFSGRQFSNSRSEMNVSTLELGDSALYLCASSLSAAEAFFGQGTRLTVV.

The chain carries TRBV20-1 and TRBJ2-7, with TRBD2 matching over 7 bases. The CDR3 sequence is 13 residues long. V shed 5 bases and J 1 base; nucleotides not matched to a gene: 5. Germline V gene sequence: CDR1 DFQATT, CDR2 SNEGSKA (reference sequence). The CDR3 region has the DNA TGCAGTGCTCCGGGGGGACGTTCCTACGAGCAGTACGTC. This sequence encodes CSAPGGRSYEQYV.

A few counts support this clonotype. The chain recombines TRBV4-1 with TRBJ1-2; D is ambiguous. The germline V and J ends were trimmed by 3 bases and 0 bases, with 11 bases remaining between them. Per germline, CDR1 MGHRA and CDR2 YSYEKL. This CDR3 comprises 15 residues. The CDR3 spells CASSQRHRANYGYTF. In DNA, the CDR3 is TGCGCCAGCAGCCAGAGGCACCGGGCTAACTATGGCTACACCTTC.

The V and J genes are TRBV5-4 and TRBJ2-5, with D possibly TRBD2 on 7 matching bases. This CDR3 is built from 14 residues. Trimming removed 2 bases from V and 4 bases from J, with 12 bases in between. Germline CDR1 reads SGHNT; CDR2 reads YYREEE (reference sequence). This chain's CDR3 is CASSLRGAPETQYF. Here the CDR3 DNA reads TGTGCCAGCAGCTTACGGGGGGCCCCAGAGACCCAGTACTTC.

This clonotype was picked up a small number of times. The J gene is TRBJ2-7, the V gene TRBV18, with TRBD1 as a possible D gene (5 bases). V gave up 2 bases and J gave up 3 bases, with 26 bases separating them. Per germline, CDR1 KGHSH and CDR2 LQKENI. The CDR3 is made up of 19 amino acids. The CDR3 DNA follows: TGTGCCAGCTCACCATCCCTCAGACGAAGCGACGGACAACTCTACGAGCAGTACGTC. It specifies CASSPSLRRSDGQLYEQYV.

This clonotype has ten or more counts. This sequence joins TRBV2 and TRBJ2-1, with D hard to call. The CDR3 extends over 12 amino acids. Looked up from germline, CDR1 is SNHLY and CDR2 is FYNNEI. V was pared by 6 bases and J by 6 bases, with 9 bases between. The CDR3: CASRVTVNEQFF. Written as DNA, the CDR3 is TGTGCCAGCAGGGTAACTGTCAATGAGCAGTTCTTC.

This clonotype was found a few times. The chain is built from TRBV5-6 and TRBJ2-7; D gene ambiguous. Germline V gene lookup returns CDR1 SGHDT and CDR2 YYEEEE. This CDR3 is 14 amino acids long. The V gene lost 0 bases and the J gene lost 2 bases, with 9 bases spanning the gap. The CDR3 DNA sequence: TGTGCCAGCAGCTTGGTCGGGTCCACCTACGAGCAGTACTTC. Translated, it gives CASSLVGSTYEQYF.